This TCR beta chain is from a study of PD-1 blockade in classical Hodgkin lymphoma. Only in-frame clones appear in the TCRdb table, and some are missing; sequencing was by immunoSEQ multiplex PCR. The sample includes over 2,500 clones, about 69% of them seen just once. The CDR3 is made up of 14 amino acids. V gave up 0 bases and J gave up 6 bases, with 9 bases separating them. Looked up from germline, CDR1 is MGHRA and CDR2 is YSYEKL. No patient escaped relapse after autologous stem cell transplantation, and brentuximab vedotin exposure varied. Thawed PBMCs were subjected to magnetic negative selection, which yielded isolated CD8+ T cells.

The input for sequencing was CD8+ T cells from blood, taken at baseline. V gene TRBV4-1 combines with J gene TRBJ2-1; D unclear. The receptor was isolated from a human donor with classical Hodgkin lymphoma. CDR3 DNA: TGCGCCAGCAGCCAAGAGAGTAGCCGCAATGAGCAGTTCTTC. This gives the protein CASSQESSRNEQFF.